The next 15 T cell receptor beta chains were all read from a single sample in a study of control samples from healthy donors and cancer patients. TCRdb's table, derived via immunoSEQ multiplex PCR, lists solely in-frame clones and lacks some. This sample has about 110,000 clones, with 80% to 90% found just once. Sequencing used blood. The source of these receptors is a woman in her forties or fifties in good health.

This chain uses TRBV28 with TRBJ2-7, with 11 bases lining up with TRBD2. In germline, CDR1 is MDHEN, CDR2 SYDVKM. Trimming at V came to 6 bases and at J to 3 bases, leaving 7 bases not matched to a gene. The CDR3 loop spans 15 amino acids. The CDR3 bases are TGTGCCAGCAGCTCCGGGACTAGCGGTGACTACGAGCAGTACGTC. As protein: CASSSGTSGDYEQYV.

This clone was detected a few times. This chain joins TRBV11-2 and TRBJ1-6, with D possibly matching TRBD1 (6 bases). The CDR3 extends over 15 amino acids. Germline V CDR1 and CDR2: SGHAT, FQNNGV. Trimming left V 3 bases short and J 3 bases short, with 9 bases between. DNA of the CDR3: TGTGCCAGCAGCTTGACGGACAGCTATAATTCACCCCTCCACTTT. Its translation is CASSLTDSYNSPLHF.

This clone was detected once. The J gene is TRBJ2-2, the V gene TRBV9; the D gene is possibly TRBD2 (5 bases). Germline V gene data show CDR1 as SGDLS and CDR2 as YYNGEE. The CDR3 runs 14 residues. V gave up 1 base and J gave up 5 bases, with 9 bases separating them. In DNA, the CDR3 is TGTGCCAGCAGCGTAACTCCGGGAACCGGGGAGCTGTTTTTT. Translation gives CASSVTPGTGELFF.

The chain employs TRBV7-3 and TRBJ1-4, with 7 bases lining up with TRBD1. Germline V gives CDR1 SGHTA, CDR2 FQGTGA. V trimming: 4 bases; J trimming: 0 bases; junction bases outside the gene matches: 2. The CDR3 has 15 amino acids. CDR3 protein: CASSSTGATNEKLFF. The CDR3 DNA sequence: TGTGCCAGCAGCTCAACAGGGGCAACTAATGAAAAACTGTTTTTT. Complete variable domain (other parts from reference TRBV7-3 and TRBJ1-4): GAGVSQTPSNKVTEKGKYVELRCDPISGHTALYWYRQSLGQGPEFLIYFQGTGAADDSGLPNDRFFAVRPEGSVSTLKIQRTERGDSAVYLCASSSTGATNEKLFFGSGTQLSVL.

This clone was seen a single time. V gene TRBV7-2 combines with J gene TRBJ2-2; 10 positions match TRBD1. This CDR3 is built from 16 residues. Trimming at V came to 3 bases and at J to 3 bases, leaving 4 bases not matched to a gene. The V gene's germline CDR1 is SGHTA and CDR2 FQGNSA. The CDR3 region has the DNA TGTGCCAGCAGCTTGCGAGACAGGGGGCACACCGGGGAGCTGTTTTTT. Protein: CASSLRDRGHTGELFF.

A single count supports this clone. J is TRBJ2-3 and V is TRBV28; TRBD2 aligns across 9 bases. CDR1 and CDR2 from the germline V gene are MDHEN and SYDVKM. Unmatched junction bases numbered 3, after V lost 5 bases and J lost 0 bases. The CDR3 runs to 15 residues. CDR3 coding DNA: TGTGCCAGCAGTGAGACTAGCGGAAGCACAGATACGCAGTATTTT. Encoded protein: CASSETSGSTDTQYF.

The gene calls are TRBV7-8 and TRBJ2-7; maybe TRBD1 (5 bases). V was pared by 4 bases and J by 7 bases, with 14 bases between. CDR1 and CDR2 from the germline V gene are SGHVS and FQNEAQ. This CDR3 has 13 residues. Written as DNA, the CDR3 is TGTGCCAGCAGCTCGTTATCAAAGGGGGAGCAGTACGTC. Residues: CASSSLSKGEQYV.

V gene TRBV30 combines with J gene TRBJ1-2; 9 bases map to TRBD1. This CDR3 is 14 amino acids long. CDR1 is GTSNPN and CDR2 is SVGIG in the germline V gene (reference sequence). V lost 4 bases, J lost 2 bases, and 5 bases stayed unmatched. The CDR3 bases are TGTGCCTGGACCCAGACAGGGGGGAACTATGGCTACACCTTC. Translation gives CAWTQTGGNYGYTF.

The genes are TRBV2 and TRBJ2-2; D is undetermined. This CDR3 has 14 amino acids. V was trimmed by 6 bases and J by 11 bases, leaving 19 bases between them. Germline CDR1 and CDR2: SNHLY and FYNNEI. The CDR3 DNA reads as TGTGCCAGCAGGTCAATCGTGGGTGGGTACGAGCTGTTTTTT. Translating it yields CASRSIVGGYELFF.

The V gene is TRBV7-3, the J gene TRBJ2-3; unclear D gene. V lost 1 base and J 2 bases, leaving 7 bases between the germline ends. Germline V gene sequence: CDR1 SGHTA, CDR2 FQGTGA. This CDR3 contains 14 residues. The CDR3 is CASSLIGHTDTQYF. The CDR3 coding sequence is TGTGCCAGCAGCTTAATAGGGCACACAGATACGCAGTATTTT.

This clone was seen a single time. The genes are TRBV5-4 and TRBJ1-3, with TRBD1 matching over 7 bases. Losses at the gene ends were 9 bases for V and 7 bases for J; bases not matched to a gene: 1. This CDR3 spans 10 amino acids. CDR1 SGHNT and CDR2 YYREEE come from the germline V gene (reference sequence). The CDR3 nucleotides read TGTGCCATAGGGGGCAACACCATATATTTT. Translating gives CAIGGNTIYF.

The chain joins TRBV27 to TRBJ1-2, with D tentatively TRBD1 (5 bases). CDR1 MNHEY and CDR2 SMNVEV come from the germline V gene (reference sequence). This CDR3 has 15 residues. The V and J ends lost 8 bases and 1 base respectively, with 17 bases between them. The CDR3 DNA reads TGTGCCAGCGGGCCAGGGCCAATAAGTAACTATGGCTACACCTTC. It is translated as CASGPGPISNYGYTF.

V is TRBV7-3 and J is TRBJ2-2, with 11 bases lining up with TRBD2. The CDR3 runs 18 residues. CDR1 is SGHTA, CDR2 FQGTGA, per germline. J was trimmed by 4 bases and V by 0 bases; bases with no gene match: 7. Here the CDR3 reads CASSLTSLAGGSTGELFF. CDR3 nucleotides: TGTGCCAGCAGCTTAACAAGCCTAGCGGGAGGTAGCACCGGGGAGCTGTTTTTT.

Details on this clone: Other DNA variants within this sample encode the same CDR3. The rearrangement joins TRBV19 to TRBJ1-1; 7 positions agree with TRBD1. The germline V gene encodes CDR1 LNHDA and CDR2 SQIVND (reference sequence). V trimming: 4 bases; J trimming: 1 base; junction bases outside the gene matches: 0. The CDR3 loop spans 13 amino acids. The CDR3 spells CASSRTGNTEAFF. DNA for the CDR3: TGTGCCAGTAGTAGGACAGGGAACACTGAAGCTTTCTTT.

The chain combines TRBV12-3 or TRBV12-4 with TRBJ2-3, with D hard to call. This CDR3 has 13 amino acids. V lost 5 bases, J lost 1 base, and 7 bases lay in between. The DNA of the CDR3 is TGTGCCAGCAGTCCCCGGGGCACAGATACGCAGTATTTT. Translation gives CASSPRGTDTQYF.